This T cell receptor beta chain emerged from a study of PD-L1 blockade in urothelial cancer. Turning to the study itself: Prior regimens of chemotherapy numbered 0 to 3 per patient. Blood analysis was done at 3 weeks (second dose) and 6 weeks after treatment began.

Profiling relied on immunoSEQ multiplex PCR, and the TCRdb table lists in-frame clones only, not all of them. The data contain more than 70,000 clones, 85% to 90% of them seen just once; the ten biggest clones take up approximately 3.5%. The CDR3 length is 12 residues. V was cut by 6 bases and J by 7 bases, with 10 bases left in between. Germline CDR1 is SGHAT and CDR2 is FQNNGV. Patients had locally advanced or metastatic urothelial carcinoma. The receptor comes from a man in his sixties with urothelial cancer. The chain joins TRBV11-2 to TRBJ1-3, with D perhaps TRBD1 (5 bases). The sample consisted of PBMCs, taken around atezolizumab (anti-PD-L1) treatment. The CDR3 nucleotides read TGTGCCAGCAGGTTGGAGGGGAACACCATATATTTT. Its translation is CASRLEGNTIYF.